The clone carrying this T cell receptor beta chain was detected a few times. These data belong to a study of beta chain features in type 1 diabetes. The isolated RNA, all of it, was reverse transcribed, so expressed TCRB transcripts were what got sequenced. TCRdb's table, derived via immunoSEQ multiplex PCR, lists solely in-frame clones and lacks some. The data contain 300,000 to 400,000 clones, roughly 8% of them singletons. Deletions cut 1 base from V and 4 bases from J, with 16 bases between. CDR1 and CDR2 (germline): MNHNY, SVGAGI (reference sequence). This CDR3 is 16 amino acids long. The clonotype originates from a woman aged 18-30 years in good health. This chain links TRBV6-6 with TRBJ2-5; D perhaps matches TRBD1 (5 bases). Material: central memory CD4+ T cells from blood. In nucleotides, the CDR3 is TGTGCCAGCAGTTACTTCGGGCAGGGTGAAGTAGAGACCCAGTACTTC. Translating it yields CASSYFGQGEVETQYF.